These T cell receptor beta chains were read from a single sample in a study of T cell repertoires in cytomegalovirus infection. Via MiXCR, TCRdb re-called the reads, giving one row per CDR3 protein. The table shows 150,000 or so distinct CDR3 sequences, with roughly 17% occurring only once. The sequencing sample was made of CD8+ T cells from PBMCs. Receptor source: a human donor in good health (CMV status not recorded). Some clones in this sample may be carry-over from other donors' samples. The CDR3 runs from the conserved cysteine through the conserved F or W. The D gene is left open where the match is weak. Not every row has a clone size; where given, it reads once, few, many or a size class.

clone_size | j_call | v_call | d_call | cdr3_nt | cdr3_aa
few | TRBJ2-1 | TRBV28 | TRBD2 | TGTGCCAACCCAAACTTAGGACTAGCGGAAAACAATGAGCAGTTCTTC | CANPNLGLAENNEQFF
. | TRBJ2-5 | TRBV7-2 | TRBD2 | TGTGCCAGCAGCTTAGGGGAGGGTACACCGATAGAGACCCAGTACTTC | CASSLGEGTPIETQYF
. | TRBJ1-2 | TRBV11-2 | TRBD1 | TGTGCCAGCAGCCCAGACAGGGAAGGCTACACCTTC | CASSPDREGYTF
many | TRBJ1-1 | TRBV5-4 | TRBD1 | TGTGCCAGCAGACCCGGGACAGGTGAAGCTTTCTTT | CASRPGTGEAFF
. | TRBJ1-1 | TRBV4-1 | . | TGCGCCAGCAGCCAACCACAGGGTAGGGACACTGAAGCTTTCTTT | CASSQPQGRDTEAFF
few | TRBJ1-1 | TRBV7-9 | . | TGTGCCAGCAGCCAACACGGGCAGTCCACTGAAGCTTTCTTT | CASSQHGQSTEAFF
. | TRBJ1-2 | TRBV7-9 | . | TGTGCCAGCAGCTTCTCGACAGACACAAACTATGGCTACACCTTC | CASSFSTDTNYGYTF
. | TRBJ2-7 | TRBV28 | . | TGTGCCAGCAGTTTACGAGGGCACCCCTACGAGCAGTACTTC | CASSLRGHPYEQYF
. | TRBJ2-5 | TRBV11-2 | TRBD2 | TGTGCCAGCAGCGGAGCGACTAGCGGGGGTGATGAGACCCAGTACTTC | CASSGATSGGDETQYF
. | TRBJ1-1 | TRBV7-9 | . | TGTGCCAGCAGCGCACTGATAGGACCCAAGAACACTGAAGCTTTCTTT | CASSALIGPKNTEAFF
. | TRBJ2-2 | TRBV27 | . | TGTGCCAGCACCCAAGGTCCACCCCCGAACACCGGGGAGCTGTTTTTT | CASTQGPPPNTGELFF
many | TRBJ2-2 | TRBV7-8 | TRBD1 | TGTGCCAGCAGCTCCCTGTCGGGACAGGGACCATACACCGGGGAGCTGTTTTTT | CASSSLSGQGPYTGELFF
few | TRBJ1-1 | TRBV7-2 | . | TGTGCCAGCAGCTTGAAGGGAGACAGGACAAGGACTGAAGCTTTCTTT | CASSLKGDRTRTEAFF
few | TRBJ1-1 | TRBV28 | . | TGTGCCAGCAGCGTACCGGGACAATCTATGAACACTGAAGCTTTCTTT | CASSVPGQSMNTEAFF
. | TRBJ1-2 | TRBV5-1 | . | TGCGCCAGCAGCTCGACAGTGACCTATGGCTACACCTTC | CASSSTVTYGYTF
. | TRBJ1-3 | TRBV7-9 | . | TGTGCCAGCAGCTGGACCTCGGGACGTTTCTCTGGAAACACCATATATTTT | CASSWTSGRFSGNTIYF
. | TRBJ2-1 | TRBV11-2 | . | TGTGCCAGCAGCTTACTTGGACCCGGTGCGACCTCCTACAATGAGCAGTTCTTC | CASSLLGPGATSYNEQFF
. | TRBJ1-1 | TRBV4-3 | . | TGCGCCAGCAGCCATTCTCCGACAGGAACGGAAGCTTTCTTT | CASSHSPTGTEAFF
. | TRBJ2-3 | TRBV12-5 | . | TGTGCTAGTGGTCCGGGGGACCGAGCGGATACGCAGTATTTT | CASGPGDRADTQYF
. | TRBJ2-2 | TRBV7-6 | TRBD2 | TGTGCCAGCAGCTTAGCGAGGGGTTCTAGCGGGGGCACGAGGACCGGGGAGCTGTTTTTT | CASSLARGSSGGTRTGELFF
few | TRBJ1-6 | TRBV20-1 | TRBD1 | TGCAGTGCTAGAGGCGAACGACAGGGCAGGGCTTCACCCCTCCACTTT | CSARGERQGRASPLHF
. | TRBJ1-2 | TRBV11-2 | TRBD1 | TGTGCCAGCAGGAAGGGACAGGGAGACTACACCTTC | CASRKGQGDYTF
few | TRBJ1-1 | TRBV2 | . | TGTGCCAGCGCCCGACGGTTTGACAACACTGAAGCTTTCTTT | CASARRFDNTEAFF
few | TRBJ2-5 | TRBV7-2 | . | TGTGCCAGCAGTTTAGCCTCTCCGGGACCCGGGAAAGAGACCCAGTACTTC | CASSLASPGPGKETQYF
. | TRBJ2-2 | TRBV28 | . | TGTGCCAGCAGTTTATGGGGGGCCGGGGAGCTGTTTTTT | CASSLWGAGELFF
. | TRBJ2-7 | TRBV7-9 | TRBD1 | TGTGCCAGCAGCGCAGGACAGGGGGCGCTGGCCTACGAGCAGTACTTC | CASSAGQGALAYEQYF
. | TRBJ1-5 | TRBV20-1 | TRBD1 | TGCAGTGCCAGGGGGACAGGATCGTCCAATCAGCCCCAGCATTTT | CSARGTGSSNQPQHF
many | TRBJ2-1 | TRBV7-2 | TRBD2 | TGTGCCAGCAGCTTAGAACTAGCGGAATACAATGAGCAGTTCTTC | CASSLELAEYNEQFF
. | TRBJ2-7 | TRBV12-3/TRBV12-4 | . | TGTGCCAGCAGTTTCACAGACCCCTACGAGCAGTACTTC | CASSFTDPYEQYF
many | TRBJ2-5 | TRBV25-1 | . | TGTGCCAGCAGTGAATTAGCCTTCCAAGAGACCCAGTACTTC | CASSELAFQETQYF
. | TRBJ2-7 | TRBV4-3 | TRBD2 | TGCGCCAGCAGCCAAGATCGAGCGGGAGGCCGCTCCTACGAGCAGTACTTC | CASSQDRAGGRSYEQYF
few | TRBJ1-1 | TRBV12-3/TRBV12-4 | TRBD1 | TGTGCCAGCAGTCCATTACAGGGGATCAGCACTGAAGCTTTCTTT | CASSPLQGISTEAFF
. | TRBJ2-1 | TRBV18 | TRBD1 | TGTGCCAGCTCACCTGACGGGACAGTATACAATGAGCAGTTCTTC | CASSPDGTVYNEQFF
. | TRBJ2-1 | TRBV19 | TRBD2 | TGTGCCAGTAGTATAGATAGCGGGAGGAACAATGAGCAGTTCTTC | CASSIDSGRNNEQFF
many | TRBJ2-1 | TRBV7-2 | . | TGTGCCAGCAGCTTGAATAAGGTAAATGAGCAGTTCTTC | CASSLNKVNEQFF